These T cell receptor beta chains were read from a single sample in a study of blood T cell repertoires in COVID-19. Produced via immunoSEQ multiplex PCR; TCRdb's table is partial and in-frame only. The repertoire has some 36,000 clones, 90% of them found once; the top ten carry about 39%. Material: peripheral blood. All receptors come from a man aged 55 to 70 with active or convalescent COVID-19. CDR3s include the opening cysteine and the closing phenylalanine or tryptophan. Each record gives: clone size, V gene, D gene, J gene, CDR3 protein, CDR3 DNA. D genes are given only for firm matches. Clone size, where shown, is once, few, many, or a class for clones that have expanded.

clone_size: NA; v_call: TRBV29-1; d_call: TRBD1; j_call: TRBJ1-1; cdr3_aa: CSVDQGGTEAFF; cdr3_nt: TGCAGCGTTGACCAGGGGGGCACTGAAGCTTTCTTT
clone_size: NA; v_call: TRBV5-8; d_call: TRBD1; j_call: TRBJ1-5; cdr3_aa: CASSHPGGRRGPQHF; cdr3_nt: TGTGCCAGCAGCCACCCAGGGGGGCGCAGGGGGCCCCAGCATTTT
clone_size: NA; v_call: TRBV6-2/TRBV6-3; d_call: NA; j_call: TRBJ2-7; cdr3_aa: CASSYSDASGTGYGEQYF; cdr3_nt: TGTGCCAGCAGTTACTCGGACGCCTCCGGGACTGGGTATGGAGAGCAGTACTTC
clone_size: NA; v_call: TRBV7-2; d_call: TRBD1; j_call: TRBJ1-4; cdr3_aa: CASRWTGSTNEKLFF; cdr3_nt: TGTGCCAGCAGGTGGACAGGGAGCACTAATGAAAAACTGTTTTTT
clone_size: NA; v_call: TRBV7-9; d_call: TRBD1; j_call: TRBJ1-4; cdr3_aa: CASSLQGAVEKLFF; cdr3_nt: TGTGCCAGCAGCTTACAGGGGGCTGTTGAAAAACTGTTTTTT
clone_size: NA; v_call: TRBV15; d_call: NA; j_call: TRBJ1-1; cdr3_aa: CATSRNHRLVNTEAFF; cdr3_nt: TGTGCCACCAGCAGGAACCATAGACTGGTGAACACTGAAGCTTTCTTT
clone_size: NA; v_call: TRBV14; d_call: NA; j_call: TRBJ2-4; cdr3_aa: CASSQGWRALAKNIQYF; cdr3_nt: TGTGCCAGCAGTCAAGGGTGGAGGGCTCTAGCCAAAAACATTCAGTACTTC
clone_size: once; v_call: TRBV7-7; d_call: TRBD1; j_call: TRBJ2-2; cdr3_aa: CASSLAMTGLMAGELFF; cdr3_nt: TGTGCTAGCAGCTTAGCGATGACAGGGTTAATGGCCGGGGAGCTGTTTTTT
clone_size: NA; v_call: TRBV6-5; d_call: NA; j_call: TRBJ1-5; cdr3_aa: CASSHGRVDNQPQHF; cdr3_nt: TGTGCCAGCAGCCACGGCAGGGTCGACAATCAGCCCCAGCATTTT
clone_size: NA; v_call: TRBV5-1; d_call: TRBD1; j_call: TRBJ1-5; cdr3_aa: CASSLQGGDNQPQHF; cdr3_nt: TGCGCCAGCAGCTTACAGGGGGGTGACAATCAGCCCCAGCATTTT
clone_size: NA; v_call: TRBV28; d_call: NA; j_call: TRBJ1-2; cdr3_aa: CACRATVNYGYTF; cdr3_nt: TGTGCCTGCAGGGCTACAGTAAACTATGGCTACACCTTC
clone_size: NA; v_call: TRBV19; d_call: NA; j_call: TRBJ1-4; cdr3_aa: CASRGLSTNEKLFF; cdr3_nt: TGTGCCAGTAGGGGACTTTCAACTAATGAAAAACTGTTTTTT
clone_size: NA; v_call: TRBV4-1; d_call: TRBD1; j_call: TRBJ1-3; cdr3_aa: CASRTRDRGNTIYF; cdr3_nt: TGCGCCAGCAGGACCCGGGACAGAGGAAACACCATATATTTT
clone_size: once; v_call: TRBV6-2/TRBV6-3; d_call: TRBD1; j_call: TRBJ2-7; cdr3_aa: CASSSGQVTSYEQYF; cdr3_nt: TGTGCCAGCAGTTCGGGACAGGTGACGTCCTACGAGCAGTACTTC
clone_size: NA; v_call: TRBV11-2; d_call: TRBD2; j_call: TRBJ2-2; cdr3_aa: CASSFLAGAAGELFF; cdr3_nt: TGTGCCAGCAGCTTTCTAGCGGGAGCCGCCGGGGAGCTGTTTTTT
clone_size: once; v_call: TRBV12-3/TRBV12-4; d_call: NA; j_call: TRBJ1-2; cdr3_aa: CASSGGPYGYTF; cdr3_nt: TGTGCCAGCAGTGGGGGCCCTTATGGCTACACCTTC
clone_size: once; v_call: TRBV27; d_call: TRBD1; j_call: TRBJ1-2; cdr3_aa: CASRGTGGGYTF; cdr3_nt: TGTGCCAGCAGAGGGACAGGGGGAGGCTACACCTTC
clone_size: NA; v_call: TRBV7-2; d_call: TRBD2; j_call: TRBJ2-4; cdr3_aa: CASSLMAGAAAKNIQYF; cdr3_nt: TGTGCCAGCAGCTTAATGGCGGGAGCGGCTGCGAAAAACATTCAGTACTTC
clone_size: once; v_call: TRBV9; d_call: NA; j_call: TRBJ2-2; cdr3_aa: CASSAKGGGITGELFF; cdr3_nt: TGTGCCAGCAGCGCTAAAGGAGGGGGCATTACCGGGGAGCTGTTTTTT